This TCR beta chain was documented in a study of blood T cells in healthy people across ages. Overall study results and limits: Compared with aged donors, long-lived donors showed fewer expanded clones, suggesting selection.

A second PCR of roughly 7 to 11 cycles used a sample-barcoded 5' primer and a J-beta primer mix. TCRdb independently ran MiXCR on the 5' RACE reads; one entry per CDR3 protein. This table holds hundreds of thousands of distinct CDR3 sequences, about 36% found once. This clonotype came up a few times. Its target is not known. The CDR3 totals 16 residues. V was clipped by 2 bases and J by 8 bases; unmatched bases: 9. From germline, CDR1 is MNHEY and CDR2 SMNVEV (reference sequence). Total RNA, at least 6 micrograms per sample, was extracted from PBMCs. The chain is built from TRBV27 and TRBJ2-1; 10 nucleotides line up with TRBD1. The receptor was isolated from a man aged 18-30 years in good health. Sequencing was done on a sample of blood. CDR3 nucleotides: TGTGCCAGCAGTTTACCGAGACAGGGGGCGGCTTATGAGCAGTTCTTC. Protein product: CASSLPRQGAAYEQFF.